A selection of T cell receptor beta chains follows, all from one sample in a study of shared clonotypes between healthy human individuals. Here immunoSEQ multiplex PCR was the method, and the copy in TCRdb shows in-frame clones only, minus some. The table has some 1 million clones, about 75% seen once. The source material was memory CD4+ T cells sorted from blood. These receptors were taken from a man between 18 and 35 years old in good health. CDR3s include the opening cysteine and the closing phenylalanine or tryptophan. Fields, in order: D gene, clone size, V gene, J gene, CDR3 protein, CDR3 DNA. D genes are given only for firm matches. Expanded clones get a size class; other rows say once, few or many, or leave the size out.

D: .; size: .; V: TRBV5-1; J: TRBJ2-6; CDR3: CASSLEPGAKSGANVLTF; DNA: TGCGCCAGCAGCTTGGAACCGGGGGCCAAATCTGGGGCCAACGTCCTGACTTTC
D: TRBD1; size: many; V: TRBV7-9; J: TRBJ1-2; CDR3: CASSLGGLGQRSYGYTF; DNA: TGTGCCAGCAGCTTAGGGGGGCTGGGACAGCGAAGCTATGGCTACACCTTC
D: TRBD2; size: .; V: TRBV2; J: TRBJ2-7; CDR3: CASNLAGVYEQYF; DNA: TGTGCCAGCAATCTAGCGGGGGTATACGAGCAGTACTTC
D: .; size: .; V: TRBV28; J: TRBJ1-5; CDR3: CASSLWENSNQPQHF; DNA: TGTGCCAGCAGTTTATGGGAGAATAGCAATCAGCCCCAGCATTTT
D: .; size: .; V: TRBV6-5; J: TRBJ1-5; CDR3: CASSSHREGQPQHF; DNA: TGCGCCAGCAGTTCCCACAGGGAGGGTCAGCCCCAGCATTTT
D: TRBD1; size: .; V: TRBV19; J: TRBJ1-4; CDR3: CASSIPGAGGEKLFF; DNA: TGTGCCAGTAGTATCCCCGGGGCAGGGGGTGAAAAACTGTTTTTT
D: .; size: .; V: TRBV21-1; J: TRBJ2-7; CDR3: CASSPCQNEQYF; DNA: TGTGCCAGCAGCCCCTGCCAGAACGAGCAGTACTTC
D: TRBD1; size: .; V: TRBV5-1; J: TRBJ2-2; CDR3: CASSREGAANTGELFF; DNA: TGCGCCAGCAGCAGAGAGGGGGCGGCGAACACCGGGGAGCTGTTTTTT
D: .; size: .; V: TRBV15; J: TRBJ2-7; CDR3: CATTPGGGGHEQYF; DNA: TGTGCCACCACCCCAGGGGGAGGGGGGCACGAGCAGTACTTC
D: .; size: .; V: TRBV7-2; J: TRBJ2-1; CDR3: CASSLGAWDNEQFF; DNA: TGTGCCAGCAGCTTAGGGGCTTGGGACAATGAGCAGTTCTTC
D: .; size: .; V: TRBV19; J: TRBJ1-2; CDR3: CASSIGTPYGYTF; DNA: TGTGCCAGTAGTATAGGTACGCCCTATGGCTACACCTTC
D: .; size: .; V: TRBV10-3; J: TRBJ1-2; CDR3: CAISESGKKDYGYTF; DNA: TGTGCCATCAGTGAGTCGGGTAAAAAGGACTATGGCTACACCTTC
D: .; size: .; V: TRBV5-1; J: TRBJ2-7; CDR3: CASSLGSGPMYEQYF; DNA: TGCGCCAGCAGCTTGGGGTCAGGGCCTATGTACGAGCAGTACTTC
D: .; size: .; V: TRBV4-1; J: TRBJ1-2; CDR3: CASSPRDETNYGYTF; DNA: TGCGCCAGCAGCCCGCGTGACGAGACTAACTATGGCTACACCTTC
D: TRBD1; size: .; V: TRBV18; J: TRBJ1-5; CDR3: CASSSTGEEGGRDQPQHF; DNA: TGTGCCAGCTCAAGCACAGGGGAGGAGGGTGGAAGGGATCAGCCCCAGCATTTT
D: .; size: .; V: TRBV2; J: TRBJ2-7; CDR3: CASRPTVASYEQYF; DNA: TGTGCCAGCAGGCCGACAGTGGCCTCCTACGAGCAGTACTTC
D: .; size: .; V: TRBV5-1; J: TRBJ2-1; CDR3: CASSLQANEQFF; DNA: TGCGCCAGCAGCTTGCAGGCAAATGAGCAGTTCTTC
D: .; size: .; V: TRBV10-2; J: TRBJ1-1; CDR3: CASSAAGMNTEAFF; DNA: TGCGCCAGCAGTGCGGCAGGGATGAACACTGAAGCTTTCTTT
D: .; size: .; V: TRBV18; J: TRBJ2-1; CDR3: CASSPGGLYNEQFF; DNA: TGTGCCAGCTCACCCGGGGGTCTCTACAATGAGCAGTTCTTC
D: TRBD1; size: .; V: TRBV5-1; J: TRBJ2-7; CDR3: CASSLVQGAGEQYF; DNA: TGCGCCAGCAGCTTGGTCCAGGGGGCTGGCGAGCAGTACTTC
D: .; size: few; V: TRBV18; J: TRBJ1-6; CDR3: CASSPAGASSPLHF; DNA: TGTGCCAGCTCACCTGCGGGGGCGAGTTCACCCCTCCACTTT
D: .; size: once; V: TRBV11-2; J: TRBJ1-6; CDR3: CASSFIGGNSPLHF; DNA: TGTGCCAGCAGCTTCATCGGGGGGAATTCACCCCTCCACTTT
D: .; size: .; V: TRBV18; J: TRBJ1-2; CDR3: CASSPLLSGTDGYTF; DNA: TGTGCCAGCTCACCCCTTCTATCCGGGACGGATGGCTACACCTTC
D: .; size: .; V: TRBV5-6; J: TRBJ1-6; CDR3: CASSLDGGGNSPLHF; DNA: TGTGCCAGCAGCTTGGACGGGGGAGGTAATTCACCCCTCCACTTT
D: .; size: .; V: TRBV19; J: TRBJ1-5; CDR3: CASTEQGSNQPQHF; DNA: TGTGCCAGTACCGAACAGGGAAGCAATCAGCCCCAGCATTTT
D: .; size: .; V: TRBV15; J: TRBJ2-7; CDR3: CATSRDRQDGEQYF; DNA: TGTGCCACCAGCAGAGATAGGCAGGACGGCGAGCAGTACTTC
D: .; size: .; V: TRBV7-9; J: TRBJ2-2; CDR3: CASSWTVGTGELFF; DNA: TGTGCCAGCAGCTGGACCGTTGGGACCGGGGAGCTGTTTTTT
D: TRBD1; size: .; V: TRBV6-5; J: TRBJ1-2; CDR3: CASSYRDRGYGYTF; DNA: TGTGCCAGCAGTTATCGGGACAGGGGGTATGGCTACACCTTC
D: .; size: .; V: TRBV10-3; J: TRBJ2-7; CDR3: CAISERGDSYEQYF; DNA: TGTGCCATCAGTGAACGGGGCGACTCCTACGAGCAGTACTTC
D: .; size: .; V: TRBV19; J: TRBJ2-3; CDR3: CASSRQSGTTDTQYF; DNA: TGTGCCAGTAGTAGACAGTCCGGGACCACAGATACGCAGTATTTT
D: TRBD2; size: .; V: TRBV27; J: TRBJ2-1; CDR3: CASSSAGGAFGEQFF; DNA: TGTGCCAGCAGTTCCGCCGGGGGGGCCTTTGGTGAGCAGTTCTTC
D: .; size: .; V: TRBV5-1; J: TRBJ1-1; CDR3: CASSHPAGSYDTEAFF; DNA: TGCGCCAGCAGCCACCCCGCCGGCAGCTACGACACTGAAGCTTTCTTT
D: .; size: once; V: TRBV19; J: TRBJ1-5; CDR3: CASSNGNNQPQHF; DNA: TGTGCCAGTAGTAACGGTAACAATCAGCCCCAGCATTTT
D: .; size: .; V: TRBV6-6; J: TRBJ1-1; CDR3: CASSTPSRGTEAFF; DNA: TGTGCCAGCAGTACCCCCAGCCGGGGCACTGAAGCTTTCTTT
D: .; size: .; V: TRBV7-7; J: TRBJ1-4; CDR3: CASSLDGGMAKLFF; DNA: TGTGCTAGCAGCTTAGACGGCGGAATGGCAAAACTGTTTTTT
D: .; size: .; V: TRBV29-1; J: TRBJ2-7; CDR3: CSGGDRRDEQYF; DNA: TGCAGCGGGGGGGACAGAAGGGACGAGCAGTACTTC
D: .; size: .; V: TRBV7-9; J: TRBJ1-1; CDR3: CASSSTGQTEAFF; DNA: TGTGCCAGCAGCTCCACGGGTCAGACTGAAGCTTTCTTT